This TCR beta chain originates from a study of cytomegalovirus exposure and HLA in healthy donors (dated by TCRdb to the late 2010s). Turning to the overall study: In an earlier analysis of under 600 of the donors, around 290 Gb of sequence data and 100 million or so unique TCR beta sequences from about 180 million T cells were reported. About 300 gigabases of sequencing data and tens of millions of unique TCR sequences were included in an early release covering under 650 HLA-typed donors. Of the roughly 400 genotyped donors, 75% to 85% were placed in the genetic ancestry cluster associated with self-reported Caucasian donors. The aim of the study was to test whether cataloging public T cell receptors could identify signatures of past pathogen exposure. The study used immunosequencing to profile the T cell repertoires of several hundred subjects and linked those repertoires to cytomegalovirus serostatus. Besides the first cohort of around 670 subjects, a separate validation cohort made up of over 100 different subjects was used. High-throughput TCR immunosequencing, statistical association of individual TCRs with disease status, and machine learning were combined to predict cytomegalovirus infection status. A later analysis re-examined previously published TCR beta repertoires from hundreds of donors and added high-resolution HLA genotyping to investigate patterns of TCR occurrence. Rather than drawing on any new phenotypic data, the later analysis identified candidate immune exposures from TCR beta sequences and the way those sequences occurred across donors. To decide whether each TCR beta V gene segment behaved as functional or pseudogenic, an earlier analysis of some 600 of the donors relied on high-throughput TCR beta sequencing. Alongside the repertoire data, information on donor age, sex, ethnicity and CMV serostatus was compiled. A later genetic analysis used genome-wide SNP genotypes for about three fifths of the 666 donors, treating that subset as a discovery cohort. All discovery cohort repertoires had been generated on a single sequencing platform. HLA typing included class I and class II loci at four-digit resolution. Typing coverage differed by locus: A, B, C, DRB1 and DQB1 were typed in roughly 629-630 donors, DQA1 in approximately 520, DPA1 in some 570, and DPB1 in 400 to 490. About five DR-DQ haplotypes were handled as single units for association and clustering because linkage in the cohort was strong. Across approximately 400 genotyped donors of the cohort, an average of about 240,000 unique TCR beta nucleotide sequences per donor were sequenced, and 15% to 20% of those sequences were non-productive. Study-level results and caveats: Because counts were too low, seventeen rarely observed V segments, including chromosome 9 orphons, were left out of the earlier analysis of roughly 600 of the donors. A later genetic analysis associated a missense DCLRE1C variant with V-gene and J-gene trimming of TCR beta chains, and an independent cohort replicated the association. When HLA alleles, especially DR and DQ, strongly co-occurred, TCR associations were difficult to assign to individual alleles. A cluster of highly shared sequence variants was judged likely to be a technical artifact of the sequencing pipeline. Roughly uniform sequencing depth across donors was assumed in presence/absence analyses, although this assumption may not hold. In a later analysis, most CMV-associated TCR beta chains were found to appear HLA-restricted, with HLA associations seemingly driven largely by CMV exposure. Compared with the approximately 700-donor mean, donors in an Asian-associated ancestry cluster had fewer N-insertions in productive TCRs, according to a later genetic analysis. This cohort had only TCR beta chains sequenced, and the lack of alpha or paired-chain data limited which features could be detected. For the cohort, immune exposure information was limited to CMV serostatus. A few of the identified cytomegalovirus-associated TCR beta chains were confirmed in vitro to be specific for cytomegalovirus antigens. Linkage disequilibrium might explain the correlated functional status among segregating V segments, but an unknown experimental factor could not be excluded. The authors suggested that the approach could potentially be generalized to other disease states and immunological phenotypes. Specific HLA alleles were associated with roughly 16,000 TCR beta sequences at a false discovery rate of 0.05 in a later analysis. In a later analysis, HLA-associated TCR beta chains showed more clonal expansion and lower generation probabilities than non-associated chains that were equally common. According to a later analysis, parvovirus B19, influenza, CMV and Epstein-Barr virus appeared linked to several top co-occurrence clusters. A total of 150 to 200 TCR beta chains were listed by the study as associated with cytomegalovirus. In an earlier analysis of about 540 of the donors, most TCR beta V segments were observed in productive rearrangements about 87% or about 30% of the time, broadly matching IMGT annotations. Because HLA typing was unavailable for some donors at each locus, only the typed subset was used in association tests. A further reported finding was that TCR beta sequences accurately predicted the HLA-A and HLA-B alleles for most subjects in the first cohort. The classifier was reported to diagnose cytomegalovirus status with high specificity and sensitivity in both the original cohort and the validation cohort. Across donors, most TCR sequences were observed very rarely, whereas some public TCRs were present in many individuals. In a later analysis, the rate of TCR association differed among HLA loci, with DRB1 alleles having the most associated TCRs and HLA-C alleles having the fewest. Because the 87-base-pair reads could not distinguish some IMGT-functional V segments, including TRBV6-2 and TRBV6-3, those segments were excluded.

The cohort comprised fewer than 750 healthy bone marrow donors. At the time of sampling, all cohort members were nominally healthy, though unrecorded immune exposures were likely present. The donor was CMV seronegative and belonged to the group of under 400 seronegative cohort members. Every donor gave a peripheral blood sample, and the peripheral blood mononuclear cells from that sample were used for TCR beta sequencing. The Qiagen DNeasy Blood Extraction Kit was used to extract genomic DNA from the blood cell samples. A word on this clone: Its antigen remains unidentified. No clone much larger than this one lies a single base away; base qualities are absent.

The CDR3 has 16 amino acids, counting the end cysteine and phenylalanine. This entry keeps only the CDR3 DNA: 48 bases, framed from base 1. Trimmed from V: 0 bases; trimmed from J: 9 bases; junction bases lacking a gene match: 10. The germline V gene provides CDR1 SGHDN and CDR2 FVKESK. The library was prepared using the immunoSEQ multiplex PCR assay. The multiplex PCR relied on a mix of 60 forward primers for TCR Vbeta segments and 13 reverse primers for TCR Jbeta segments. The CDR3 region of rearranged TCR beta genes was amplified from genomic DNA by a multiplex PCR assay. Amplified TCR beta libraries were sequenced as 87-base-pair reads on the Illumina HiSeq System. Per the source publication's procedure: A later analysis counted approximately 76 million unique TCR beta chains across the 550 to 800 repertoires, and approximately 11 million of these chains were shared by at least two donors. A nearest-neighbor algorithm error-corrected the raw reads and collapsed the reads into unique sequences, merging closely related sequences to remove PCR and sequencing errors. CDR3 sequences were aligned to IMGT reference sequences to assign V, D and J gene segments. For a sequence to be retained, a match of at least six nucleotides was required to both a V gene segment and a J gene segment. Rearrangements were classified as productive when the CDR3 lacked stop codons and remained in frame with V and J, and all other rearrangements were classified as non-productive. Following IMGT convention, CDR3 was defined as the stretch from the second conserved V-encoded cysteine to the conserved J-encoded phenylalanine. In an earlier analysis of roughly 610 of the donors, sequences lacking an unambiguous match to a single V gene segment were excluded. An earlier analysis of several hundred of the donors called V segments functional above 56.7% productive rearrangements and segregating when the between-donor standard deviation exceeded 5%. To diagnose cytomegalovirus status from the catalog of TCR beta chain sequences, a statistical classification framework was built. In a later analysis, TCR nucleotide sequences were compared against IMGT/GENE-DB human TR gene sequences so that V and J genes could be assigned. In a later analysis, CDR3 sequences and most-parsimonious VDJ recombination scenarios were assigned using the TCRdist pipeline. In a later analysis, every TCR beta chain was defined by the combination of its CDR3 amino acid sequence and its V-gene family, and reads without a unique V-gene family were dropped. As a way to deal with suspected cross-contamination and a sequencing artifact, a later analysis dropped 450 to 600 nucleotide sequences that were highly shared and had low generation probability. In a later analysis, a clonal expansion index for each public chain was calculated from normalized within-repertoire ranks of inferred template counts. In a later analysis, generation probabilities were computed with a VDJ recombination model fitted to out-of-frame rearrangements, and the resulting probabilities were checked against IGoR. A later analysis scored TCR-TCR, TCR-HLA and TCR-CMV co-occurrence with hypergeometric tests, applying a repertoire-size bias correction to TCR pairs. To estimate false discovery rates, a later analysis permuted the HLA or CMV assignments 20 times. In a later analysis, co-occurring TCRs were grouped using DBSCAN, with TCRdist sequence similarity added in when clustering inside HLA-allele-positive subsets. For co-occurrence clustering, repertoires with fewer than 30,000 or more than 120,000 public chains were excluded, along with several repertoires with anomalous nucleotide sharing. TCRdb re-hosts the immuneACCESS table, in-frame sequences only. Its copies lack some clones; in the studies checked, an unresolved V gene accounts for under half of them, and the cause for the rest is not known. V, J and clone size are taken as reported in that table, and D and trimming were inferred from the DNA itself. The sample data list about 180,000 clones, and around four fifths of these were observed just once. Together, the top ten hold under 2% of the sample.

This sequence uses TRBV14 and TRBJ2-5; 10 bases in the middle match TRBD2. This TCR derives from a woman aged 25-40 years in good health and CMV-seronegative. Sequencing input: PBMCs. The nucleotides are TGTGCCAGCAGCCAAGATCTTCCCAGCGGGGGGGTGTCCCAGTACTTC. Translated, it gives CASSQDLPSGGVSQYF.